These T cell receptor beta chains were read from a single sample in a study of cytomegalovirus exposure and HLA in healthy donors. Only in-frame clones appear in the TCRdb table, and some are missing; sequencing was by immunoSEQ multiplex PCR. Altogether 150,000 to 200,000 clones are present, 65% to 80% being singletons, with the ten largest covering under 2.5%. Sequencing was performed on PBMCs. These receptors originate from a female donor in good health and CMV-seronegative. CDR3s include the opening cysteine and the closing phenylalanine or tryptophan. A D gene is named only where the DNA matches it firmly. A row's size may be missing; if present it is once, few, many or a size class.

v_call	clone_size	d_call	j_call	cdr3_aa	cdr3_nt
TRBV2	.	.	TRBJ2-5	CASGTFQETQYF	TGTGCCAGCGGGACATTCCAAGAGACCCAGTACTTC
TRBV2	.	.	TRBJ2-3	CASRAIPGAQYF	TGTGCCAGCAGGGCTATCCCCGGGGCGCAGTATTTT
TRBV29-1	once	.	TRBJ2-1	CRSVDSSYNEQFF	TGCAGATCGGTTGATAGCTCCTACAATGAGCAGTTCTTC
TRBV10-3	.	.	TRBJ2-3	CAISVGAATSTDTQYF	TGTGCCATCAGTGTCGGCGCGGCGACTAGCACAGATACGCAGTATTTT
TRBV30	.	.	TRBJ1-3	CAWSVEEGGNTIYF	TGTGCCTGGAGTGTAGAGGAAGGAGGAAACACCATATATTTT
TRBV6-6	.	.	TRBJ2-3	CASSASSRDTQYF	TGTGCCAGCAGTGCCTCTAGCAGAGATACGCAGTATTTT
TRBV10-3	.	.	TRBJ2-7	CAISEAVSGAYEQYF	TGTGCCATCAGTGAAGCGGTCTCAGGGGCCTACGAGCAGTACTTC
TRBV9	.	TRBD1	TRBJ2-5	CASSVGTGVTQYF	TGTGCCAGCAGCGTGGGGACAGGGGTCACCCAGTACTTC
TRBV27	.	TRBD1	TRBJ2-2	CASSQPGQGNTGELFF	TGTGCCAGCAGCCAACCGGGACAGGGGAACACCGGGGAGCTGTTTTTT
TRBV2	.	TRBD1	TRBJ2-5	CASRGRTGMSETQYF	TGTGCCAGCAGGGGGCGGACAGGGATGAGTGAGACCCAGTACTTC
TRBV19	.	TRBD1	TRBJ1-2	CASSIPGQGRYGYTF	TGTGCCAGTAGTATTCCGGGACAGGGAAGGTATGGCTACACCTTC
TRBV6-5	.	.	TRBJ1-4	CASSYSGREDEKLFF	TGTGCCAGCAGTTACTCAGGCAGGGAGGATGAAAAACTGTTTTTT
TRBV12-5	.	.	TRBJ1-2	CASGLTQWGNYGYTF	TGTGCTAGTGGTTTGACGCAGTGGGGCAACTATGGCTACACCTTC
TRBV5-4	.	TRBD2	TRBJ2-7	CASSQGRLAGGLSYEQYF	TGTGCCAGCAGCCAAGGGCGGCTAGCGGGGGGACTCTCCTACGAGCAGTACTTC
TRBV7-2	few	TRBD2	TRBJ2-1	CASSLAYWLAGGGNEQFF	TGTGCCAGCAGCTTAGCGTATTGGCTAGCGGGAGGAGGCAATGAGCAGTTCTTC
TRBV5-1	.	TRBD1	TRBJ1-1	CASSLARGPPPEAFF	TGCGCCAGCAGCTTGGCAAGGGGGCCGCCTCCTGAAGCTTTCTTT
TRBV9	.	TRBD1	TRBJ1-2	CASSVAREQGGGYTF	TGTGCCAGCAGCGTAGCTAGGGAACAGGGGGGCGGCTACACCTTC